The clone carrying this T cell receptor beta chain occurred once. Its antigen is not identified. Germline V gene data show CDR1 as MGHRA and CDR2 as YSYEKL. This CDR3 has 14 amino acids. V lost 2 bases and J 5 bases, leaving 9 bases between the germline ends. Clones were read by immunoSEQ multiplex PCR, and TCRdb kept only the in-frame ones, dropping some. This table holds 70,000 to 90,000 clones, around 86% found once. Described time point: blood 2 weeks post-SBRT. Stated treatment: 15 Gy SBRT to primary tumor, nephrectomy 4 weeks later. These data come from a study of radiation and T cells in renal cell carcinoma. Study-level information: Nephrectomy followed 15 Gy stereotactic body radiation by 4 weeks. Study-wide findings and caveats: Top tumor clonotypes rose in blood 2 weeks post-radiation, then contracted. No pretreatment tumor biopsies were available for baseline clonotypes.

This chain links TRBV4-1 with TRBJ1-4; D is unresolved. This specimen consisted of blood, obtained from a patient whose treatment included radiotherapy and nephrectomy. The TCR was taken from a woman in her forties or fifties with renal cell carcinoma. The DNA of the CDR3 is TGCGCCAGCAGCCAAAAGGCAGGAAATGAAAAACTGTTTTTT. Translation: CASSQKAGNEKLFF.